This is a list of T cell receptor beta chains from one sample in a study of T-cell reconstitution after alpha-beta-depleted transplantation in children. MiXCR, applied by TCRdb to the PCR reads, yields one record per CDR3 protein. The sample comprises over 550,000 distinct CDR3 sequences, 10% of which are singletons, and 4% to 5% rests with the top ten. Sequencing used PBMCs from the stem cell graft donor, obtained from the stem cell graft. These receptors all stem from a human donor who donated a stem cell graft to a child with acute myeloid leukemia. Both conserved end residues are part of each CDR3. D genes are given only for firm matches. Rows may omit the clone size; those that give it use once, few, many or a size class.

J gene: TRBJ2-4; V gene: TRBV28; clone size: -; D gene: TRBD2; CDR3 protein: CASSLTSGMPSRDIQYF; CDR3 DNA: TGTGCCAGCAGTCTGACTAGCGGGATGCCCTCTAGGGACATTCAGTACTTC
J gene: TRBJ2-2; V gene: TRBV29-1; clone size: few; D gene: -; CDR3 protein: CSVFGSGELFF; CDR3 DNA: TGCAGCGTTTTTGGTTCCGGGGAGCTGTTTTTT
J gene: TRBJ1-2; V gene: TRBV6-2/TRBV6-3; clone size: -; D gene: -; CDR3 protein: CASRPGPYGYTF; CDR3 DNA: TGTGCCAGCAGGCCGGGACCCTATGGCTACACCTTC
J gene: TRBJ2-7; V gene: TRBV4-3; clone size: few; D gene: TRBD2; CDR3 protein: CASSQDRTSGSGEQYF; CDR3 DNA: TGCGCCAGCAGCCAAGACCGAACTAGCGGGAGTGGCGAGCAGTACTTC
J gene: TRBJ2-1; V gene: TRBV20-1; clone size: many; D gene: -; CDR3 protein: CSAAETYNEQFF; CDR3 DNA: TGCAGTGCGGCCGAGACCTACAATGAGCAGTTCTTC
J gene: TRBJ2-5; V gene: TRBV5-1; clone size: -; D gene: TRBD1; CDR3 protein: CASSPGTGGQETQYF; CDR3 DNA: TGCGCCAGCAGCCCCGGGACAGGGGGACAAGAGACCCAGTACTTC
J gene: TRBJ2-5; V gene: TRBV7-2; clone size: many; D gene: -; CDR3 protein: CASSLAEGTIQETQYF; CDR3 DNA: TGTGCCAGCAGCTTAGCGGAGGGAACCATCCAAGAGACCCAGTACTTC
J gene: TRBJ2-5; V gene: TRBV15; clone size: -; D gene: -; CDR3 protein: CATSLARSETQYF; CDR3 DNA: TGTGCCACCTCCCTTGCAAGGAGCGAGACCCAGTACTTC
J gene: TRBJ1-5; V gene: TRBV27; clone size: few; D gene: -; CDR3 protein: CASSLFPTADQPQHF; CDR3 DNA: TGTGCCAGCAGTTTATTCCCCACGGCGGATCAGCCCCAGCATTTT
J gene: TRBJ2-7; V gene: TRBV20-1; clone size: few; D gene: -; CDR3 protein: CSARIPSTASSYEQYF; CDR3 DNA: TGCAGTGCTAGAATCCCTTCGACGGCGAGCTCCTACGAGCAGTACTTC
J gene: TRBJ2-1; V gene: TRBV29-1; clone size: many; D gene: TRBD1; CDR3 protein: CSVEDHGNAGQGPYNEQFF; CDR3 DNA: TGCAGCGTTGAAGATCACGGAAATGCAGGACAGGGGCCTTACAATGAGCAGTTCTTC
J gene: TRBJ2-5; V gene: TRBV5-1; clone size: once; D gene: -; CDR3 protein: CASIRSGATGETQYF; CDR3 DNA: TGCGCCAGCATCCGGTCGGGAGCCACGGGGGAGACCCAGTACTTC
J gene: TRBJ2-6; V gene: TRBV6-1; clone size: few; D gene: TRBD2; CDR3 protein: CASSDTGLVNSGANVLTF; CDR3 DNA: TGTGCCAGCAGTGATACGGGACTAGTCAATTCTGGGGCCAACGTCCTGACTTTC
J gene: TRBJ2-7; V gene: TRBV29-1; clone size: few; D gene: TRBD2; CDR3 protein: CSVRRLAGEGEQYF; CDR3 DNA: TGCAGCGTCAGAAGGTTAGCGGGAGAGGGCGAGCAGTACTTC
J gene: TRBJ2-7; V gene: TRBV6-2/TRBV6-3; clone size: many; D gene: -; CDR3 protein: CASSRQVTYEQYF; CDR3 DNA: TGTGCCAGCAGTAGACAGGTAACCTACGAGCAGTACTTC
J gene: TRBJ2-1; V gene: TRBV27; clone size: -; D gene: -; CDR3 protein: CASRAQGTVHYNEQFF; CDR3 DNA: TGTGCCAGCAGGGCCCAGGGGACGGTCCATTACAATGAGCAGTTCTTC
J gene: TRBJ1-6; V gene: TRBV14; clone size: few; D gene: -; CDR3 protein: CASSPQDSAYSPLHF; CDR3 DNA: TGTGCCAGCAGCCCCCAAGACAGTGCGTATTCACCCCTCCACTTT
J gene: TRBJ2-7; V gene: TRBV30; clone size: -; D gene: -; CDR3 protein: CAWVPVTAPYEQYF; CDR3 DNA: TGTGCCTGGGTCCCCGTGACAGCCCCCTACGAGCAGTACTTC
J gene: TRBJ2-4; V gene: TRBV20-1; clone size: few; D gene: TRBD1; CDR3 protein: CSRQGSVKNIQYF; CDR3 DNA: TGCAGTCGACAGGGAAGTGTCAAAAACATTCAGTACTTC
J gene: TRBJ1-4; V gene: TRBV7-9; clone size: few; D gene: -; CDR3 protein: CASSLGSPAGNEKLFF; CDR3 DNA: TGTGCCAGCAGCTTAGGGTCCCCGGCAGGGAATGAAAAACTGTTTTTT
J gene: TRBJ2-5; V gene: TRBV7-3; clone size: -; D gene: TRBD2; CDR3 protein: CASSPLSGRAPETQYF; CDR3 DNA: TGTGCCAGCAGCCCCCTCAGCGGGAGGGCCCCGGAGACCCAGTACTTC
J gene: TRBJ2-1; V gene: TRBV9; clone size: many; D gene: TRBD2; CDR3 protein: CASSVGGGFWSYNEQFF; CDR3 DNA: TGTGCCAGCAGCGTGGGGGGAGGGTTCTGGTCCTACAATGAGCAGTTCTTC
J gene: TRBJ2-2; V gene: TRBV9; clone size: -; D gene: TRBD2; CDR3 protein: CASSARLAPSLGELFF; CDR3 DNA: TGTGCCAGCAGCGCGCGACTAGCCCCGAGTCTCGGGGAGCTGTTTTTT
J gene: TRBJ2-4; V gene: TRBV7-9; clone size: few; D gene: -; CDR3 protein: CASTGGDIQYF; CDR3 DNA: TGTGCCAGCACCGGGGGAGACATTCAGTACTTC
J gene: TRBJ2-1; V gene: TRBV28; clone size: many; D gene: -; CDR3 protein: CASRDSPSYNEQFF; CDR3 DNA: TGTGCCAGCCGGGATTCCCCCTCCTACAATGAGCAGTTCTTC
J gene: TRBJ2-7; V gene: TRBV29-1; clone size: few; D gene: TRBD2; CDR3 protein: CSPSGRPSYEQYF; CDR3 DNA: TGCAGCCCAAGCGGGAGGCCCTCCTACGAGCAGTACTTC
J gene: TRBJ2-5; V gene: TRBV20-1; clone size: -; D gene: TRBD2; CDR3 protein: CSANGLEGFRETQYF; CDR3 DNA: TGCAGTGCCAATGGACTAGAGGGCTTTCGCGAGACCCAGTACTTC
J gene: TRBJ2-5; V gene: TRBV12-3/TRBV12-4; clone size: -; D gene: TRBD1; CDR3 protein: CASSFRGQGQETQYF; CDR3 DNA: TGTGCCAGCAGTTTTCGAGGACAGGGTCAAGAGACCCAGTACTTC
J gene: TRBJ2-7; V gene: TRBV29-1; clone size: -; D gene: TRBD2; CDR3 protein: CSVGGIKREGRRADEQYF; CDR3 DNA: TGCAGCGTTGGGGGAATCAAGCGGGAAGGGCGTCGGGCCGACGAGCAGTACTTC
J gene: TRBJ2-7; V gene: TRBV20-1; clone size: -; D gene: TRBD2; CDR3 protein: CSAPPIRGGSYEQYF; CDR3 DNA: TGCAGTGCTCCCCCCATTCGGGGGGGATCCTACGAGCAGTACTTC
J gene: TRBJ1-3; V gene: TRBV5-1; clone size: many; D gene: -; CDR3 protein: CASRLGATGNTIYF; CDR3 DNA: TGCGCCAGCAGACTGGGGGCAACTGGAAACACCATATATTTT
J gene: TRBJ2-1; V gene: TRBV6-6; clone size: many; D gene: -; CDR3 protein: CASIQRTNNEQFF; CDR3 DNA: TGTGCCAGTATACAAAGGACCAACAATGAGCAGTTCTTC
J gene: TRBJ1-1; V gene: TRBV30; clone size: few; D gene: TRBD1; CDR3 protein: CAWSKTGMNTEAFF; CDR3 DNA: TGTGCCTGGAGTAAGACAGGGATGAACACTGAAGCTTTCTTT
J gene: TRBJ1-5; V gene: TRBV7-8; clone size: few; D gene: -; CDR3 protein: CASSLEGGVHQPQHF; CDR3 DNA: TGTGCCAGCAGCTTAGAAGGCGGAGTGCATCAGCCCCAGCATTTT
J gene: TRBJ1-1; V gene: TRBV5-1; clone size: -; D gene: TRBD1; CDR3 protein: CASSWDSRNTEAFF; CDR3 DNA: TGCGCCAGCAGCTGGGACAGTCGTAACACTGAAGCTTTCTTT
J gene: TRBJ2-1; V gene: TRBV20-1; clone size: many; D gene: TRBD2; CDR3 protein: CSARPPGGLAGDSSSYNEQFF; CDR3 DNA: TGCAGTGCTAGACCCCCTGGGGGACTAGCGGGGGACTCTAGCTCCTACAATGAGCAGTTCTTC
J gene: TRBJ2-7; V gene: TRBV29-1; clone size: few; D gene: -; CDR3 protein: CSIRRAGEQYF; CDR3 DNA: TGCAGCATTCGGCGGGCGGGCGAGCAGTACTTC
J gene: TRBJ2-7; V gene: TRBV28; clone size: -; D gene: TRBD2; CDR3 protein: CASSFYTSGKASHEQYF; CDR3 DNA: TGTGCCAGCAGTTTCTATACTAGCGGGAAAGCTTCCCACGAGCAGTACTTC